Included here is one T cell receptor (beta chain) sequence, with context. Libraries were prepared by immunoSEQ multiplex PCR; TCRdb keeps only in-frame clonotypes and omits some of them. The sample contains 100,000 to 150,000 clones, more than 70% of which appear only once. The data stem from a study of blood T cell repertoires in COVID-19. This clonotype originated in a human donor in a cohort sampled during active COVID-19. Sequencing was carried out using peripheral blood.

CDR3 sequence reads: CASSVAQGGDTQYF. The CDR3 DNA sequence: TGTGCCAGCAGCGTAGCGCAGGGGGGAGATACGCAGTATTTT. This chain uses TRBV9 with TRBJ2-3; a possible D gene is TRBD1 (7 bases). The length of the CDR3 is 14 residues. CDR1 SGDLS and CDR2 YYNGEE come from the germline V gene. Trimming left V 0 bases short and J 5 bases short, with 10 bases between.